The clone carrying this TCR beta chain occurred once. This specimen belongs to a study of T cell changes during pregnancy in multiple sclerosis. The V end was cut by 0 bases, the J end by 0 bases, with 11 bases between. Germline values: CDR1 SGHRS, CDR2 YFSETQ. The CDR3 runs 16 residues. Assay: immunoSEQ multiplex PCR; the TCRdb copy retains only in-frame clones and omits some. The sample lists 40,000 or so clones, 90% to 95% seen once, with about 0.6% in the top ten. This rearrangement joins TRBV5-1 to TRBJ2-3, with D perhaps matching TRBD2 (5 bases). The sequencing used CD4+ T cells from peripheral blood mononuclear cells, collected in the third trimester of pregnancy. This TCR was recovered from a female donor with multiple sclerosis, enrolled in a pregnancy study. CDR3 loop: CASSLAEGPSTDTQYF. CDR3 DNA sequence: TGCGCCAGCAGCTTGGCAGAGGGTCCTAGCACAGATACGCAGTATTTT.